This T cell receptor (beta chain) was sequenced during a study of cytomegalovirus exposure and HLA in healthy donors. General study findings and limits: Cytomegalovirus status was reportedly diagnosed by the classifier with high sensitivity and specificity.

Only in-frame clones appear in the TCRdb table, and some are missing; sequencing was by immunoSEQ multiplex PCR. The sample has 150,000 to 200,000 clones, roughly 96% seen once. About this clone: Its target is unknown.

The germline CDR1 and CDR2 sequences are MNHNY and SVGAGI (reference sequence). This CDR3 contains 15 residues. Trimming cost V 5 bases and J 4 bases; bases outside gene matches: 6. Sequenced sample: PBMCs. This rearrangement joins TRBV6-6 to TRBJ1-5; TRBD1 matches at 9 bases. The receptor was derived from a woman younger than 35 in good health and CMV-seronegative. The CDR3 DNA reads as TGTGCCAGCAGTGACAGGGGGGTTGGGAATCAGCCCCAGCATTTT. Its protein is CASSDRGVGNQPQHF.